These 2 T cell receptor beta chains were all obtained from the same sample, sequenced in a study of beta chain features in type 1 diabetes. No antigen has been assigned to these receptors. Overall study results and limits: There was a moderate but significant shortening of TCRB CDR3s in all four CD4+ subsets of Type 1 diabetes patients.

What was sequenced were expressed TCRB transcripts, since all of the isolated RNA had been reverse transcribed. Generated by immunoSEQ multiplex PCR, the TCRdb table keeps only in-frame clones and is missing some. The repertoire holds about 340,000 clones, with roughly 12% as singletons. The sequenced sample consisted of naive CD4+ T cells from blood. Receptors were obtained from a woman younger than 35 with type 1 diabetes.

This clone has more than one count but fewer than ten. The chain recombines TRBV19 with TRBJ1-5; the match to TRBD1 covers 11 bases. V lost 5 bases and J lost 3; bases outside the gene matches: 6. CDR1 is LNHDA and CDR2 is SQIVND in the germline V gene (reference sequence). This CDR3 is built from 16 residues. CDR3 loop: CASSPRDRGDNQPQHF. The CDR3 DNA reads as TGTGCCAGTAGTCCCCGGGACAGGGGGGACAATCAGCCCCAGCATTTT.

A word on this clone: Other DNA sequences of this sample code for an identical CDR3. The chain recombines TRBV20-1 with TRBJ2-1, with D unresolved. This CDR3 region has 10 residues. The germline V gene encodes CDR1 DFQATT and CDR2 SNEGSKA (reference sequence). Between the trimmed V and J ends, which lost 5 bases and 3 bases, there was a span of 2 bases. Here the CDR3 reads CSALYNEQFF. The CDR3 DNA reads TGCAGTGCTCTCTACAATGAGCAGTTCTTC.